This TCR beta chain emerged from a study of prognosis after radiotherapy for stage I lung cancer. The study's findings and limits: The study left the tumor specificity of the expanded TCR clones undetermined.

Concerning this clonotype itself: Its antigen remains unidentified.

The genomic DNA TCR beta CDR3 region underwent two rounds of multiplex PCR. Each TRBV and TRBJ gene had its own primer in the first PCR round. One entry per CDR3 protein results from TCRdb running MiXCR on the multiplex PCR reads. The sample records about 16,000 distinct CDR3 sequences, under 55% being singletons. The V gene end was trimmed by 7 bases and the J gene end by 6 bases; junction bases not matched to a gene: 3. This CDR3 is built from 11 residues. The V gene's germline CDR1 is MNHNS and CDR2 SASEGT. The input for sequencing was PBMCs, taken before or after stereotactic body radiation therapy (not recorded which). This TCR was sampled from a donor older than 45 with non-small cell lung cancer. V usage is TRBV6-1 and J usage is TRBJ2-7, with 7 nucleotides matching TRBD1. The CDR3 loop is CASKQGPEQYF. In nucleotides, the CDR3 is TGTGCCAGCAAACAGGGGCCCGAGCAGTACTTC.